This T cell receptor (beta chain) comes out of a study of T cells in Graves' hyperthyroidism and ophthalmopathy (dated by TCRdb to about 2019). For the wider study: Peripheral blood was collected at initial diagnosis, before any treatment. A discovery cohort of about a hundred patients, 43 with Graves' ophthalmopathy and over 55 with stable Graves' hyperthyroidism, was used to find distinguishing TCR V-J signatures. Prospective prediction of ophthalmopathy was tested in an independent validation cohort consisting of 18 hyperthyroidism patients and around 16 patients who later progressed to ophthalmopathy. The approximately 97 discovery patients were randomly divided into training and test sets at a 7:3 ratio. The study also compared thyroid tissue and blood T-cell repertoires from 6 or 7 Graves' hyperthyroidism patients. After blood sampling, hyperthyroidism patients were treated with methimazole at a starting dose of 30 mg daily, and ophthalmopathy patients were treated with high-dose intravenous methylprednisolone. The paper describes TCR Vbeta CDR3 sequencing of fewer than 150 peripheral blood samples, made up of roughly 45 ophthalmopathy patients, around 78 hyperthyroidism patients and roughly 17 progressor patients.

Stable Graves' hyperthyroidism was defined as the absence of progression to ophthalmopathy over 18 months of follow-up. Hyperthyroidism patients were newly diagnosed, with disease duration under 2 months, and aged 18 to 65 years. The study excluded patients with uncontrolled infections, other autoimmune diseases, pregnancy or lactation. Diagnoses were based on clinical symptoms, serum thyroxine and TRAb, thyroid ultrasound and orbital computed tomography. Ficoll-Paque density gradient centrifugation was used to isolate PBMCs from 10 ml of fresh peripheral blood. Total RNA was extracted using Trizol reagent, and RNA quality was assessed on an Agilent 2100 Bioanalyzer. This clonotype was picked up a small number of times. Its antigen specificity is not known. Qualities for individual bases were not recorded, and no much larger clone is one base off. Amplification of TCR beta CDR3 regions was carried out from RNA transcripts. The first round of RT-PCR for the TCR CDR3 was performed with the HTBI primer set and the Qiagen OneStep RT-PCR kit. The libraries were constructed in a second round of multiplex PCR and then size-selected and purified. The libraries were sequenced on an Illumina HiSeq2000 using paired-end 100 bp reads. The authors' pipeline ran thus. SOAPnuke was used to process the raw data, throwing out any read that contained adapters or uncalled bases, had a mean Phred below 15, or lacked an exact constant-primer or identifier match. COPE v1.2.5 was used to merge the high-quality paired reads, and each unique nucleotide sequence was defined as a clonotype. MiTCR v1.1 was used to align the clonotypes against IMGT TRBV, TRBD and TRBJ reference segments. The analysis was restricted to V-J combinations with a frequency above 0.0001, which together covered just over 98% of the repertoires. The TCS score was defined as F50 (clonal expansion) divided by E x V (chaos), with BLOSUM62-based TCRdist calculated between CDR3 peptides within each V-J. Welch's t-statistics and random forest reduced some 510 V-J features to about 12, which were used in a naive Bayes classifier (R e1071). In TCRdb, the public reads were trimmed at Q25 with fastp and aligned with MiXCR, with productive beta chains retained. Rows with a matching CDR3 protein are joined into one entry that keeps the most common DNA and genes. TCRdb, rather than the study authors, made the V and J calls. The sample table holds around 300,000 distinct CDR3 sequences, of which approximately 15% were seen once. The biggest ten clones account for around 23% of the sample.

Study-wide findings and limitations: Most expanded thyroid clonotypes (frequency above 0.001) were also detected in blood, a finding suggesting that blood repertoires may reflect thyroid immune responses. Sample size was not statistically predetermined, and blinding of investigators to group allocation was not performed. A model built on a 13 V-J signature distinguished ophthalmopathy from stable hyperthyroidism, reaching roughly 88% sensitivity and approximately 83% specificity in cross-validation and 80%/75% in testing. In validation, the model predicted progression to ophthalmopathy with 65% to 71% sensitivity and roughly 75% specificity, a median of approximately 6.7 months before onset.

From its cysteine to its phenylalanine, the CDR3 spans 11 amino acids. The only DNA kept is the CDR3, 33 bases in frame from the first base. CDR1 and CDR2, per the germline V gene, are SQVTM and ANQGSEA. Deletion took 4 bases off V and 1 base off J, with a span of 5 bases between the germline ends. Sequencing input: blood. This sequence uses TRBV29-1 and TRBJ2-7; the D segment could be TRBD2, given 5 matching bases. This sequence originates from a woman in her 30s with Graves' hyperthyroidism. This receptor carries the CDR3 CSVGTSYEQYF. The DNA is TGCAGCGTTGGGACTTCCTACGAGCAGTACTTC.